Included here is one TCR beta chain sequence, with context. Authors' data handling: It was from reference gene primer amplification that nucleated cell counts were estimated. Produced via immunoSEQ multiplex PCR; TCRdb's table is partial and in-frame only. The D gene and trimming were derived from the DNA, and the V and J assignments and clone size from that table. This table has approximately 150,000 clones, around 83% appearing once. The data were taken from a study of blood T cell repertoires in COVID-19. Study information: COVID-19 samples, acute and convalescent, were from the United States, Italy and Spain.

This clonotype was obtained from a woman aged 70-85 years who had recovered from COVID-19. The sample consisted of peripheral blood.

CDR3 in amino acids: CASSGAGANYGYTF. The CDR3 DNA reads TGTGCCAGCAGTGGGGCAGGGGCTAACTATGGCTACACCTTC. This rearrangement joins TRBV2 to TRBJ1-2, with D possibly matching TRBD1 (6 bases). The CDR3 runs 14 residues. Germline V gene data show CDR1 as SNHLY and CDR2 as FYNNEI. Trimming removed 4 bases at V and 0 bases at J, with 9 bases between.